The 24 T cell receptor beta chains presented below share a single source sample, sequenced in a study of cytomegalovirus exposure and HLA in healthy donors. The PCR employed 60 Vbeta primers together with 13 Jbeta primers. Profiled with immunoSEQ multiplex PCR; TCRdb holds only in-frame clones, not every one. The sample records 180,000 or so clones, around 74% being singletons. The sequenced material came from PBMCs. The receptor source for this set is a female donor in good health and CMV-seronegative.

The sample holds a few counts of this clone. The J gene is TRBJ1-1, the V gene TRBV18; D remains ambiguous. This CDR3 has 13 amino acids. V lost 5 bases to trimming and J lost 0 bases, with 7 bases between them. The germline V gene has CDR1 KGHSH and CDR2 LQKENI. The CDR3 is CASSNRLNTEAFF. The CDR3 DNA sequence: TGTGCCAGCTCAAACAGACTGAACACTGAAGCTTTCTTT.

This clone was detected a few times. The gene calls are TRBV6-5 and TRBJ1-1, with D perhaps TRBD1 (6 bases). V was trimmed by 6 bases and J by 1 base, leaving 15 bases between them. Germline loops: CDR1 MNHEY, CDR2 SVGAGI. There are 15 residues in the CDR3. The CDR3 is CASRLRTVSNTEAFF. CDR3 coding DNA: TGTGCCAGCAGACTTAGGACAGTTTCGAACACTGAAGCTTTCTTT.

The V call is TRBV1, the J call TRBJ2-7; TRBD2 is the table's D call, not checked against the DNA. TRBV1 is recorded as a pseudogene. The CDR3 has 13 amino acids. The CDR3 spells CTSSQDGPYEQYF. CDR3 DNA: TGCACCAGCAGCCAAGACGGTCCTTACGAGCAGTACTTC.

V and J are TRBV19 and TRBJ2-3; 13 positions agree with TRBD2. V lost 3 bases, J lost 5 bases, and 2 bases stayed unmatched. The CDR3 contains 15 residues. From germline, CDR1 is LNHDA and CDR2 SQIVND (reference sequence). This chain's CDR3 is CASSIWTSGRDTQYF. The CDR3 region has the DNA TGTGCCAGTAGTATCTGGACTAGCGGGAGAGATACGCAGTATTTT. The full variable domain, its missing parts supplied by reference TRBV19 and TRBJ2-3, is DGGITQSPKYLFRKEGQNVTLSCEQNLNHDAMYWYRQDPGQGLRLIYYSQIVNDFQKGDIAEGYSVSREKKESFPLTVTSAQKNPTAFYLCASSIWTSGRDTQYFGPGTRLTVL.

The V gene is TRBV28, the J gene TRBJ2-7, with 9 bases fitting TRBD2. Germline V gene sequence: CDR1 MDHEN, CDR2 SYDVKM. The CDR3 contains 17 residues. The trim removed 5 bases at V and 5 bases at J, leaving 16 bases unmatched. The CDR3 here is CASSPPVSGGSPDEQYF. For the CDR3, the DNA is TGTGCCAGCAGTCCACCTGTAAGCGGGGGGTCCCCTGACGAGCAGTACTTC.

V is TRBV6-5 and J is TRBJ1-2, with 8 positions matching TRBD1. Trimming cost V 4 bases and J 3 bases; bases outside gene matches: 4. The germline gives CDR1 MNHEY, CDR2 SVGAGI. The CDR3 is 14 amino acids. The CDR3 here is CASSSGGLYYGYTF. The CDR3 DNA reads as TGTGCCAGCAGTTCAGGGGGCTTATACTATGGCTACACCTTC.

The chain employs TRBV29-1 and TRBJ2-7; 7 bases agree with TRBD2. Germline values: CDR1 SQVTM, CDR2 ANQGSEA. This CDR3 spans 13 amino acids. Trimming took 4 bases from V and 2 from J; bases not matched to a gene: 5. The CDR3 loop reads CSVASGATYEQYF. Here the CDR3 DNA reads TGCAGCGTTGCTAGCGGCGCGACCTACGAGCAGTACTTC.

This chain uses TRBV9 with TRBJ1-1; D might be TRBD1 (5 bases). The CDR3 has 14 amino acids. Germline CDR1 is SGDLS and CDR2 is YYNGEE. V gave up 3 bases and J gave up 4 bases, with 13 bases separating them. CDR3 sequence reads: CASSAVRAGTEAFF. CDR3 DNA: TGTGCCAGCAGCGCGGTCAGGGCCGGCACTGAAGCTTTCTTT.

The V call is TRBV9, the J call TRBJ2-7, with 7 bases aligning to TRBD2. The junction had 16 bases not matched to a gene; V was cut back by 1 base and J by 6 bases. Germline V CDR1 and CDR2: SGDLS, YYNGEE. This CDR3 is 17 amino acids long. CDR3 DNA: TGTGCCAGCAGCGTATCCCTTGGGGGAGCGGGGCAAGGCGAGCAGTACTTC. Translation gives CASSVSLGGAGQGEQYF.

The chain links TRBV29-1 to TRBJ2-7; perhaps TRBD2 as D (5 bases). Germline loops: CDR1 SQVTM, CDR2 ANQGSEA. The CDR3 spans 14 residues. V was clipped by 6 bases and J by 3 bases, with 18 bases between them. The DNA for the CDR3 is TGCAGCGTCGGGGTGCGAACAGCGCTCTACGAGCAGTACTTC. It encodes CSVGVRTALYEQYF.

The CDR3 DNA reads as TGCAGCGTGTCGACTAGCCAAGAGACCCAGTACTTC. This encodes CSVSTSQETQYF. This chain links TRBV29-1 with TRBJ2-5, with D maybe TRBD2 (6 bases). The CDR3 consists of 12 residues. Germline V gives CDR1 SQVTM, CDR2 ANQGSEA. Deletions cut 6 bases from V and 1 base from J, with 9 bases between.

This sequence joins TRBV19 and TRBJ2-1, with D uncertain. The V end lost 5 bases, the J end lost 0 bases, and 14 bases lay between the germline ends. This CDR3 is 16 amino acids long. CDR1 and CDR2 (germline): LNHDA, SQIVND (reference sequence). In nucleotides, the CDR3 is TGTGCCAGTAGTCCAATAGCCGCTAGCTCCTACAATGAGCAGTTCTTC. Protein product: CASSPIAASSYNEQFF.

The chain has TRBV15 and TRBJ1-4, with D unclear. The CDR3 runs to 15 residues. Trimming took 0 bases from V and 5 from J, leaving 10 bases between them. Germline V gene sequence: CDR1 LNHNV, CDR2 YYDKDF (reference sequence). The CDR3 DNA follows: TGTGCCACCAGCAGAGATATGCAGAAGAATGAAAAACTGTTTTTT. It translates to CATSRDMQKNEKLFF. Supplemented by reference TRBV15 and TRBJ1-4, the full variable domain reads DAMVIQNPRYQVTQFGKPVTLSCSQTLNHNVMYWYQQKSSQAPKLLFHYYDKDFNNEADTPDNFQSRRPNTSFCFLDIRSPGLGDTAMYLCATSRDMQKNEKLFFGSGTQLSVL.

This clone was seen once. The rearrangement links TRBV10-3 to TRBJ1-1, with 8 bases that match TRBD1. Germline CDR1 reads ENHRY; CDR2 reads SYGVKD. The CDR3 covers 16 residues. V dropped 2 bases and J dropped 8; count of bases not matched to a gene: 13. CDR3 protein: CAISENLGQALREAFF. The CDR3 bases are TGTGCCATCAGTGAGAATTTGGGACAGGCTCTGAGAGAAGCTTTCTTT.

V is TRBV5-1 and J is TRBJ1-1, with TRBD1 as a possible D gene (6 bases). The germline V gene has CDR1 SGHRS and CDR2 YFSETQ. The CDR3 sequence is 14 residues long. V lost 6 bases and J lost 1, with 13 bases in between. In DNA, the CDR3 is TGCGCCAGCACCTCAGGGGCCCGGAACACTGAAGCTTTCTTT. This gives the protein CASTSGARNTEAFF.

The V and J genes are TRBV28 and TRBJ2-7; D gene uncertain. V lost 3 bases to trimming and J lost 1 base, with 10 bases between them. CDR3 length equals 14 residues. CDR1 MDHEN and CDR2 SYDVKM come from the germline V gene. CDR3 protein: CASSLWQDSYEQYF. Here the CDR3 DNA reads TGTGCCAGCAGTTTGTGGCAGGATTCCTACGAGCAGTACTTC. The full variable domain, rest sourced from reference TRBV28 and TRBJ2-7, is DVKVTQSSRYLVKRTGEKVFLECVQDMDHENMFWYRQDPGLGLRLIYFSYDVKMKEKGDIPEGYSVSREKKERFSLILESASTNQTSMYLCASSLWQDSYEQYFGPGTRLTVT.

This clone was observed a single time. V gene TRBV5-8 combines with J gene TRBJ1-2; a weak D match, TRBD1 (5 bases). V was cut by 0 bases and J by 1 base, with 16 bases left in between. This CDR3 is built from 17 residues. Germline V gene data show CDR1 as SGHTS and CDR2 as YDEGEE. The CDR3 region is CASSLDATVRINYGYTF. The DNA of the CDR3 is TGTGCCAGCAGCTTGGATGCGACAGTCCGAATTAACTATGGCTACACCTTC.

This chain links TRBV7-9 with TRBJ2-1, with TRBD1 identical over 9 bases. The CDR3 totals 15 residues. CDR1 SEHNR and CDR2 FQNEAQ come from the germline V gene (reference sequence). The ends lost 1 base at V and 8 bases at J; junction bases unmatched: 6. This CDR3 is CASSLVGDRAHEQFF. The CDR3 DNA is TGTGCCAGCAGCTTAGTCGGGGACAGGGCCCATGAGCAGTTCTTC. The full variable domain, rest sourced from reference TRBV7-9 and TRBJ2-1, is DTGVSQNPRHKITKRGQNVTFRCDPISEHNRLYWYRQTLGQGPEFLTYFQNEAQLEKSRLLSDRFSAERPKGSFSTLEIQRTEQGDSAMYLCASSLVGDRAHEQFFGPGTRLTVL.

The chain's CDR3 is CASRRTSGTDTQYF. CDR3 in DNA: TGCGCCAGCAGACGGACTAGCGGCACAGATACGCAGTATTTT. The chain joins TRBV5-1 to TRBJ2-3; 9 bases map to TRBD2. The CDR3 sequence is 14 residues long. V was pared by 5 bases and J by 1 base, with 2 bases of the junction left unmatched. Per the germline V gene, CDR1 is SGHRS and CDR2 is YFSETQ.

In DNA, the CDR3 is TGTGCCAGCAGTTTACCGGGAGAGATCTCGAAGACCCAGTACTTC. Translating it yields CASSLPGEISKTQYF. This rearrangement joins TRBV28 to TRBJ2-5, with D tentatively TRBD2 (6 bases). This CDR3 has 15 amino acids. Germline CDR1 reads MDHEN; CDR2 reads SYDVKM. V lost 2 bases, J lost 6 bases, and 16 bases lay in between.

This chain joins TRBV5-1 and TRBJ1-2; 7 bases fit TRBD1. Germline assignment: CDR1 SGHRS and CDR2 YFSETQ. The CDR3 contains 13 residues. The V gene end was trimmed by 1 base and the J gene end by 9 bases; junction bases not matched to a gene: 6. DNA of the CDR3: TGCGCCAGCAGCTTGCCCAGACAGGGAAGCTACACCTTC. This encodes CASSLPRQGSYTF.

V is TRBV27 and J is TRBJ2-1; 13 nucleotides match TRBD2. V was pared by 6 bases and J by 7 bases, with 3 bases of the junction left unmatched. CDR3 length: 14 amino acids. Germline CDR1 and CDR2: MNHEY and SMNVEV (reference sequence). CDR3 sequence reads: CASREGLAGNEQFF. The CDR3 coding sequence is TGTGCCAGCAGGGAGGGACTAGCGGGAAATGAGCAGTTCTTC.

This clone was found once. The chain has TRBV5-6 and TRBJ2-3; no definite D call. CDR3 length equals 16 residues. Germline CDR1 is SGHDT and CDR2 is YYEEEE. Deletions cut 2 bases from V and 0 bases from J, with 13 bases between. The CDR3 DNA reads TGTGCCAGCAGCTTAGCGACCCAAATAAGCACAGATACGCAGTATTTT. Its protein product is CASSLATQISTDTQYF.

The chain combines TRBV27 with TRBJ2-7; D not resolved. From germline, CDR1 is MNHEY and CDR2 SMNVEV (reference sequence). The length of the CDR3 is 14 residues. V was clipped by 0 bases and J by 0 bases, with 6 bases between them. The CDR3 is CASSLSGNSYEQYF. Here the CDR3 DNA reads TGTGCCAGCAGTTTATCGGGCAACTCCTACGAGCAGTACTTC.